This TCR beta chain was identified in a study of control samples from healthy donors and cancer patients. Sequenced by immunoSEQ multiplex PCR; TCRdb stores in-frame clones only, minus some. The table records around 190,000 clones, 90% to 95% of them present only once. Sequencing input: blood. This receptor was identified in a man aged 25 to 40 in good health.

The CDR3: CASSSDLWTGAYEQYF. The CDR3 bases are TGTGCCAGCAGCTCGGACTTGTGGACAGGGGCCTACGAGCAGTACTTC. The chain recombines TRBV7-9 with TRBJ2-7; 9 bases are shared with TRBD1. The CDR3 contains 16 residues. Trimming at V came to 4 bases and at J to 2 bases, leaving 9 bases not matched to a gene. Looked up from germline, CDR1 is SEHNR and CDR2 is FQNEAQ (reference sequence). The whole variable domain, filled in from reference TRBV7-9 and TRBJ2-7, reads DTGVSQNPRHKITKRGQNVTFRCDPISEHNRLYWYRQTLGQGPEFLTYFQNEAQLEKSRLLSDRFSAERPKGSFSTLEIQRTEQGDSAMYLCASSSDLWTGAYEQYFGPGTRLTVT.